The 11 T cell receptor beta chains below were found in one sample sequenced in a study of T cells after yellow fever vaccination. TCRdb re-derived calls from the 5' RACE reads in MiXCR, one entry per CDR3 protein. The sample lists over 150,000 distinct CDR3 sequences, about 6% occurring once. This specimen was CD4+ T cells sorted from PBMCs, taken on the day of the first yellow fever vaccination. The receptors were sampled from a man younger than 35 who received the YFV17D yellow fever vaccine.

This clonotype was detected a few times. The J gene is TRBJ1-1, the V gene TRBV6-2 or TRBV6-3; maybe TRBD1 (5 bases). Trimming shortened V by 1 base and J by 9 bases, and 12 bases separated the two germline ends. CDR1 MNHEY and CDR2 SVGEGT come from the germline V gene. This CDR3 has 13 amino acids. The CDR3 DNA reads TGTGCCAGCAGTTACTATACCAGGGAGAAAGCTTTCTTT. It yields the protein CASSYYTREKAFF.

The sample holds many counts of this clonotype. The chain carries TRBV14 and TRBJ2-1, with TRBD2 matching over 12 bases. CDR1 is SGHDN, CDR2 FVKESK, per germline. The J segment lost 3 bases and the V segment lost 4 bases, leaving 1 base of the junction unmatched. This CDR3 is built from 15 residues. The chain's CDR3 is CASSPLAGGYNEQFF. The CDR3, as DNA: TGTGCCAGCAGCCCACTAGCGGGGGGCTACAATGAGCAGTTCTTC. The variable domain in full, with the rest retrieved from reference TRBV14 and TRBJ2-1, is EAGVTQFPSHSVIEKGQTVTLRCDPISGHDNLYWYRRVMGKEIKFLLHFVKESKQDESGMPNNRFLAERTGGTYSTLKVQPAELEDSGVYFCASSPLAGGYNEQFFGPGTRLTVL.

The chain has TRBV25-1 and TRBJ2-7, with D maybe TRBD1 (5 bases). V lost 4 bases, J lost 2 bases, and 12 bases lay in between. CDR1 and CDR2 (germline): MGHDK, SYGVNS. The CDR3 totals 14 residues. The CDR3 bases are TGTGCCAGCAGTGGCACAAAAGGGGCCTACGAGCAGTACTTC. Translating gives CASSGTKGAYEQYF.

This clonotype was seen at least ten times. The genes are TRBV20-1 and TRBJ2-7, with 14 bases that match TRBD2. V lost 4 bases and J lost 2; bases outside the gene matches: 7. The CDR3 is 16 residues long. The germline CDR1 and CDR2 sequences are DFQATT and SNEGSKA (reference sequence). CDR3 DNA sequence: TGCAGTGCTAAGGGGACTAGCGGGGGTCTTACCTACGAGCAGTACGTC. This codes for CSAKGTSGGLTYEQYV.

The V and J genes are TRBV5-4 and TRBJ1-1, with D perhaps matching TRBD1 (5 bases). Germline assignment: CDR1 SGHNT and CDR2 YYREEE (reference sequence). The CDR3 totals 13 residues. V gave up 2 bases and J gave up 8 bases, with 13 bases separating them. This chain's CDR3 is CASSFWGGVEAFF. Here the CDR3 DNA reads TGTGCCAGCAGCTTCTGGGGCGGGGTAGAAGCTTTCTTT.

The J gene is TRBJ2-1, the V gene TRBV20-1; 8 positions match TRBD2. Germline loops: CDR1 DFQATT, CDR2 SNEGSKA (reference sequence). This CDR3 region has 13 residues. The V gene end was trimmed by 1 base and the J gene end by 9 bases; junction bases not matched to a gene: 5. In DNA, the CDR3 is TGCAGTGCTAGAGGGGTTAGCGGGATTGAGCAGTTCTTC. Translating it yields CSARGVSGIEQFF.

This clonotype came up a few times. The chain links TRBV7-8 to TRBJ2-3; D call uncertain. From germline, CDR1 is SGHVS and CDR2 FQNEAQ. Deletions cut 2 bases from V and 0 bases from J, with 9 bases between. There are 15 residues in the CDR3. The CDR3 protein is CASSLSETSTDTQYF. The CDR3 DNA follows: TGTGCCAGCAGCTTAAGCGAAACTAGCACAGATACGCAGTATTTT.

This clonotype was detected many times. This rearrangement joins TRBV7-2 to TRBJ2-1; unclear D gene. Germline lookup yields CDR1 SGHTA and CDR2 FQGNSA. Deletions cut 1 base from V and 9 bases from J, with 10 bases between. The CDR3 spans 13 residues. The CDR3, as DNA: TGTGCCAGCAGCTTAGGGATGTTAGCTGAGCAGTTCTTC. This codes for CASSLGMLAEQFF.

This clonotype has a count of ten or more. The chain uses TRBV20-1 and TRBJ2-5, with a tentative D call TRBD2 (6 bases). V dropped 5 bases and J dropped 5 bases, with 15 bases sitting between them. Germline CDR1 DFQATT, CDR2 SNEGSKA (reference sequence). The CDR3 is 13 amino acids. DNA of the CDR3: TGCAGTGCTCGGGACTTAAAGGCGGAGACCCAGTACTTC. Encoded protein: CSARDLKAETQYF.

This clonotype has ten or more counts. The chain's CDR3 is CASSEQGGNYGYTF. CDR3 DNA: TGTGCCAGCAGTGAACAGGGAGGGAACTATGGCTACACCTTC. The V and J genes are TRBV25-1 and TRBJ1-2; maybe TRBD1 (5 bases). V lost 2 bases, J lost 2 bases, and 9 bases lay in between. CDR1 MGHDK and CDR2 SYGVNS come from the germline V gene. The CDR3 extends over 14 amino acids.

The table lists this clonotype with a few counts. This chain joins TRBV11-2 and TRBJ2-1, with unresolved D. Trimming pared 3 bases from V and 4 bases from J, leaving 7 bases between. This CDR3 spans 13 amino acids. Looked up from germline, CDR1 is SGHAT and CDR2 is FQNNGV. The CDR3 DNA follows: TGTGCCAGCAGCTTTACTGTATACAATGAGCAGTTCTTC. Its protein is CASSFTVYNEQFF. The full variable domain, completed using reference TRBV11-2 and TRBJ2-1, is EAGVAQSPRYKIIEKRQSVAFWCNPISGHATLYWYQQILGQGPKLLIQFQNNGVVDDSQLPKDRFSAERLKGVDSTLKIQPAKLEDSAVYLCASSFTVYNEQFFGPGTRLTVL.